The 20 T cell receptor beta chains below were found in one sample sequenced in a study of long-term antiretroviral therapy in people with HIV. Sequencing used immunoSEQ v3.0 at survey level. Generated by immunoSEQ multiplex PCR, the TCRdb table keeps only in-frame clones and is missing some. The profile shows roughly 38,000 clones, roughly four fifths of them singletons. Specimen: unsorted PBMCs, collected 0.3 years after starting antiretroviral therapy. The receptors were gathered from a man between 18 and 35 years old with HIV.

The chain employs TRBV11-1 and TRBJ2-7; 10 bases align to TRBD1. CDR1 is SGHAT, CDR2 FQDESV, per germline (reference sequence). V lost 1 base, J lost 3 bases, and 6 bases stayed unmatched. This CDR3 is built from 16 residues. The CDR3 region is CASSLGRTGGFYEQYF. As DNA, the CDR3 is TGTGCCAGCAGCTTAGGTCGGACAGGGGGGTTCTACGAGCAGTACTTC.

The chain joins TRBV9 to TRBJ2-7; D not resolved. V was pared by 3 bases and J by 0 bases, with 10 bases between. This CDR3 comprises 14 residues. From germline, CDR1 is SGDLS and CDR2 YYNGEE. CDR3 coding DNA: TGTGCCAGCAGCGAAGGCAGTTACTCCTACGAGCAGTACTTC. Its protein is CASSEGSYSYEQYF.

This chain's CDR3 is CASGGDRGPSTQYF. The CDR3 DNA reads TGTGCCAGCGGGGGGGACAGGGGGCCTAGTACGCAGTATTTT. V gene TRBV6-1 combines with J gene TRBJ2-3; TRBD1 agrees at 12 bases. CDR3 length: 14 amino acids. In germline, CDR1 is MNHNS, CDR2 SASEGT. V dropped 8 bases and J dropped 8; count of bases not matched to a gene: 8.

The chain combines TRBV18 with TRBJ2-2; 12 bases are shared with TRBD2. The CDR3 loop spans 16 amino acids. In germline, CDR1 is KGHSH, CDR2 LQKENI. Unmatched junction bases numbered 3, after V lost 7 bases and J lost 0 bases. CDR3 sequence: CASWTSGDTNTGELFF. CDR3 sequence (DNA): TGTGCCAGCTGGACTAGCGGGGATACGAACACCGGGGAGCTGTTTTTT.

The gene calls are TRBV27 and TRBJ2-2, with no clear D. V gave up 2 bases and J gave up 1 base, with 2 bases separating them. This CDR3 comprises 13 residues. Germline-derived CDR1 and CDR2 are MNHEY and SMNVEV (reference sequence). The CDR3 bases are TGTGCCAGCAGTTTAGTGAACACCGGGGAGCTGTTTTTT. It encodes CASSLVNTGELFF.

CDR3 bases: TGCGCCAGCAGCCCAGGGGTAGGGTCCTACGAGCAGTACTTC. Translation: CASSPGVGSYEQYF. The chain has TRBV4-3 and TRBJ2-7; a weak D match, TRBD1 (6 bases). V was cut by 4 bases and J by 1 base, with 11 bases left in between. The CDR3 extends over 14 amino acids. CDR1 and CDR2 (germline): LGHNA, YSLEER.

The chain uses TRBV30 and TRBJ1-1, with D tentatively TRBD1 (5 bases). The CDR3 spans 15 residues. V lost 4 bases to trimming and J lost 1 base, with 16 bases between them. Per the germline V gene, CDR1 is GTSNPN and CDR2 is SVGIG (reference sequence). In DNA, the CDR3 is TGTGCCTGGACCCACCGGGACCCAGGGAACACTGAAGCTTTCTTT. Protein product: CAWTHRDPGNTEAFF.

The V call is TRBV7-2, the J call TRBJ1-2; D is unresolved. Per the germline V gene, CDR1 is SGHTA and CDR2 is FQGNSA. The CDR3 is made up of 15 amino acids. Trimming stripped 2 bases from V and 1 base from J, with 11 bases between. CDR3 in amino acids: CASSLTRLDNYGYTF. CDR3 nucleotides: TGTGCCAGCAGCTTAACGAGATTAGATAACTATGGCTACACCTTC. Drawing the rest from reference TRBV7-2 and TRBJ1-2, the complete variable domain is GAGVSQSPSNKVTEKGKDVELRCDPISGHTALYWYRQSLGQGLEFLIYFQGNSAPDKSGLPSDRFSAERTGGSVSTLTIQRTQQEDSAVYLCASSLTRLDNYGYTFGSGTRLTVV.

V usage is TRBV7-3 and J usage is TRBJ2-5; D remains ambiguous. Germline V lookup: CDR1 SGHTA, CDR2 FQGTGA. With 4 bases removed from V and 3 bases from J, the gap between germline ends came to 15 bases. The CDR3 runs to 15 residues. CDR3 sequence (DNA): TGTGCCAGCAGCTCCAGCACACGGATCAAAGAGACCCAGTACTTC. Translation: CASSSSTRIKETQYF.

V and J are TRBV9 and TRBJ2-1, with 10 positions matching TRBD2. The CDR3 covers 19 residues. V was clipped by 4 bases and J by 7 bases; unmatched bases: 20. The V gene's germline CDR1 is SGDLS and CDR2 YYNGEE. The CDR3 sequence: CASSPPAWETSGRVNEQFF. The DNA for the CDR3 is TGTGCCAGCAGCCCCCCCGCCTGGGAGACTAGCGGGCGGGTGAATGAGCAGTTCTTC.

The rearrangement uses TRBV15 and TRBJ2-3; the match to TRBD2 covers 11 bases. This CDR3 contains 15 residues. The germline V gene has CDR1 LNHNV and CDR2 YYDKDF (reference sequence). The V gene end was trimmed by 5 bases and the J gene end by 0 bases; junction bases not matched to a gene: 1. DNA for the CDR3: TGTGCCACCAGCCTAGCGGGAGGCAGCACAGATACGCAGTATTTT. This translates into CATSLAGGSTDTQYF. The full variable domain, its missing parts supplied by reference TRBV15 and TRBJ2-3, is DAMVIQNPRYQVTQFGKPVTLSCSQTLNHNVMYWYQQKSSQAPKLLFHYYDKDFNNEADTPDNFQSRRPNTSFCFLDIRSPGLGDTAMYLCATSLAGGSTDTQYFGPGTRLTVL.

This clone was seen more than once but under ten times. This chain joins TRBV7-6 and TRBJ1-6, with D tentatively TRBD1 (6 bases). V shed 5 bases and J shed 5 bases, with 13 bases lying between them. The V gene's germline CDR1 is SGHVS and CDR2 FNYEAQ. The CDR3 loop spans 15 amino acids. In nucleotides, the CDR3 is TGTGCCAGCAGCGATCGGACAGCGAATAATTCACCCCTCCACTTT. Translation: CASSDRTANNSPLHF.

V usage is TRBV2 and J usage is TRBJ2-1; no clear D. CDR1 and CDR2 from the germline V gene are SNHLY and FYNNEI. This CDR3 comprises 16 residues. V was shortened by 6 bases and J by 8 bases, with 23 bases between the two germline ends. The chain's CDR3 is CASSGSTSSDKDEQFF. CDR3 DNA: TGTGCCAGCAGCGGAAGCACAAGCAGCGATAAAGATGAGCAGTTCTTC.

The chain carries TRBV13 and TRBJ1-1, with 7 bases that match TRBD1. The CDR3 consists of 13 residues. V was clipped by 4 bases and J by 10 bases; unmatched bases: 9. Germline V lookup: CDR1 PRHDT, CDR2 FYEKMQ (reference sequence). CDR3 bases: TGTGCCAGCAGCTCCAGTGAGGGGGCGGGAGCTTTCTTT. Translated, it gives CASSSSEGAGAFF.

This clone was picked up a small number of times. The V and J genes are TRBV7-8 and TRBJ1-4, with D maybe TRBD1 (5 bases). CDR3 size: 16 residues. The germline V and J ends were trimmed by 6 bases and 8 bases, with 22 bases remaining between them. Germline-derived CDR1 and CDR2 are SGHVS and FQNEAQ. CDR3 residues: CASRFTAGLDGEKLFF. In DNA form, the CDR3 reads TGTGCCAGCAGGTTTACCGCGGGACTCGATGGGGAAAAACTGTTTTTT.

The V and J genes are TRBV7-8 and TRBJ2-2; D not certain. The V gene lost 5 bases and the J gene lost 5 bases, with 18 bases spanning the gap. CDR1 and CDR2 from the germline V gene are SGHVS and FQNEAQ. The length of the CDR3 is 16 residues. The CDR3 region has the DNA TGTGCCAGCAGCGCGAGGTTGCAGTCGATTACCGGGGAGCTGTTTTTT. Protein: CASSARLQSITGELFF. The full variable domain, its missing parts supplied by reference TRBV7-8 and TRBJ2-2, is GAGVSQSPRYKVAKRGQDVALRCDPISGHVSLFWYQQALGQGPEFLTYFQNEAQLDKSGLPSDRFFAERPEGSVSTLKIQRTQQEDSAVYLCASSARLQSITGELFFGEGSRLTVL.

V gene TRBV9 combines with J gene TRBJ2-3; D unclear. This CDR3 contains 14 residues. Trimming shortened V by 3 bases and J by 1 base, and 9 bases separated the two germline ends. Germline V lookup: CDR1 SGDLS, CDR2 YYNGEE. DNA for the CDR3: TGTGCCAGCAGCGCCGTGTCTGGCACAGATACGCAGTATTTT. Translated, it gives CASSAVSGTDTQYF.

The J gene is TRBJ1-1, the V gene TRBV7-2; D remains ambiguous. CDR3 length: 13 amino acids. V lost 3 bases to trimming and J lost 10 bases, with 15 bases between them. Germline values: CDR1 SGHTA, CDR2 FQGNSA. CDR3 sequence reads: CASSFKRVEGAFF. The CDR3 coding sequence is TGTGCCAGCAGCTTCAAGCGGGTAGAAGGAGCTTTCTTT.

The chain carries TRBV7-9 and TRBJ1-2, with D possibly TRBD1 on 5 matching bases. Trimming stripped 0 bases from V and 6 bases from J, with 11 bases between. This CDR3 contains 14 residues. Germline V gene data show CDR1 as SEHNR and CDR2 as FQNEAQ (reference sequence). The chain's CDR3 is CASSLALLGDGYTF. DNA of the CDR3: TGTGCCAGCAGCTTAGCGCTACTGGGGGATGGCTACACCTTC.

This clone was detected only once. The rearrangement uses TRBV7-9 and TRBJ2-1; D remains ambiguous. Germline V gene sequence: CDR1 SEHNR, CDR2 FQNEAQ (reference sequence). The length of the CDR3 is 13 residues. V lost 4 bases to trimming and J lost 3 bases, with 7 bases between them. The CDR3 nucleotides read TGTGCCAGCAGCTCCTTCCTCTACAATGAGCAGTTCTTC. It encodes CASSSFLYNEQFF.